This is a list of T cell receptor beta chains from one sample in a study of T cells in Graves' hyperthyroidism and ophthalmopathy. MiXCR, run by TCRdb on the multiplex PCR reads, gives a single entry per CDR3 protein. This table holds 650,000 to 750,000 distinct CDR3 sequences, 14% found once. Sequencing was performed on blood. These receptors were taken from a woman aged 18-35 years with Graves' hyperthyroidism. The CDR3 runs from the conserved cysteine through the conserved F or W. A D gene is named only where the DNA matches it firmly. Clone size is given for some rows only: seen once, a few or many times, or a class if the clone is expanded.

J	size	D	V	DNA	CDR3
TRBJ2-2	-	TRBD1	TRBV28	TGTGCCAGCAGTTTCTTACAGGGGGCCTCCGGGGAGCTGTTTTTT	CASSFLQGASGELFF
TRBJ1-1	-	TRBD1	TRBV20-1	TGCAGTGCTAGCCGCCGGACACCAACAGGGGGCGAAGGGGTAGGCACACTAGTAGCTTTCTTT	CSASRRTPTGGEGVGTLVAFF
TRBJ2-4	few	TRBD1	TRBV7-9	TGTGCCAGCAGCTCCAACATTGACAGGGGAAGTCAGTACTTC	CASSSNIDRGSQYF
TRBJ1-1	many	-	TRBV28	TGTGCCAGCCTCCTCCTCGGTGCCACTGAAGCTTTCTTT	CASLLLGATEAFF
TRBJ2-1	many	-	TRBV11-2	TGTGCCAGCAGCCCAGGGGCAACCTACAATGAGCAGTTCTTC	CASSPGATYNEQFF
TRBJ1-1	-	-	TRBV29-1	TGCAGCGGGTTTATCTGGAACACTGAAGCTTTCTTT	CSGFIWNTEAFF
TRBJ2-3	many	-	TRBV30	TGTGCCTGGACCCTACTGGGACTCACAGATACGCAGTATTTT	CAWTLLGLTDTQYF
TRBJ2-1	many	-	TRBV7-9	TGTGCCAGCAGCTCGGATTCGCGCAATGAGCAGTTCTTC	CASSSDSRNEQFF
TRBJ1-5	many	TRBD1	TRBV2	TGTGCCAGCAGTGGGGACAGTAGCAATCAGCCCCAGCATTTT	CASSGDSSNQPQHF
TRBJ1-1	many	-	TRBV18	TGTGCCAGCTCACCAGGTGGGGGGGGTGAAGCTTTCTTT	CASSPGGGGEAFF
TRBJ2-1	many	TRBD2	TRBV7-2	TGTGCCAGCTTCGACGGGGGGAATGAGCAGTTCTTC	CASFDGGNEQFF
TRBJ2-7	many	-	TRBV28	TGTGCCAGCAGTTTTACGGGGAGCCTGGTCTACGAGCAGTACTTC	CASSFTGSLVYEQYF
TRBJ2-5	few	-	TRBV7-9	TGTGCCAGCAGCAATCTGTGGGGAGAGCAAGAGACCCAGTACTTC	CASSNLWGEQETQYF